This T cell receptor (beta chain) originates from a study of identical twins. Regarding the study as a whole: Reduced insertions were recorded for abundant cord blood beta clonotypes, with no such pattern in memory repertoires. Where beta out-of-frame sequences were concerned, excess twin sharing was weaker.

In this sample, this clonotype turned up a few times. Its antigen is unidentified. The V gene's germline CDR1 is DFQATT and CDR2 SNEGSKA (reference sequence). The CDR3 runs 13 residues. The V and J ends lost 6 bases and 4 bases respectively, with 15 bases between them. cDNA molecules carried unique molecular identifiers, and template switching added a universal primer site. TCRdb used MiXCR to reprocess the 5' RACE reads, holding one entry per CDR3 protein. The table has around 1.7 million distinct CDR3 sequences, roughly a third seen once. The donor group consisted entirely of healthy Caucasians. This clonotype originated in a newborn girl in good health. The V and J genes are TRBV20-1 and TRBJ1-2; D possibly corresponds to TRBD1 (5 bases). Sample: cord blood. The CDR3 loop reads CSAHRGVAYGYTF. For the CDR3, the DNA is TGCAGTGCCCATCGAGGGGTTGCCTATGGCTACACCTTC.